This paragraph covers one TCR beta chain sequence. The germline gives CDR1 SGHRS, CDR2 YFSETQ. The CDR3 runs 15 residues. V dropped 7 bases and J dropped 0 bases, with 14 bases sitting between them. TCRdb reanalysed the RT-PCR reads using MiXCR and keeps one entry per CDR3 protein. This sample has 550,000 to 750,000 distinct CDR3 sequences; more than 13% occur once, and the top ten carry 3.6%. The receptor comes from a female donor in good health, serving as a healthy control. The chain carries TRBV5-1 and TRBJ2-1; the D is unclear. The sample consisted of memory CD4+ T cells from blood. The CDR3 is CASGVYRGSYNEQFF. DNA of the CDR3: TGCGCCAGCGGGGTGTACAGAGGCTCCTACAATGAGCAGTTCTTC.